This is a list of T cell receptor beta chains from one sample in a study of blood T cell repertoires in COVID-19. Sequencing was performed with immunoSEQ multiplex PCR; in TCRdb, only in-frame clones are kept and a portion is missing. The sample lists under 200,000 clones; roughly 84% were seen once. The material sequenced was peripheral blood. The receptors come from a woman in her fifties or sixties with COVID-19, enrolled during active disease. CDR3s include the opening cysteine and the closing phenylalanine or tryptophan. The D gene is left open where the match is weak. Expanded clones are given a class, and other clones once, few, many or no size at all.

v_call,d_call,j_call,clone_size,cdr3_aa,cdr3_nt
TRBV18,TRBD1,TRBJ2-1,-,CASSPPETGGPRGEQFF,TGTGCCAGCTCACCACCGGAGACAGGGGGACCACGGGGGGAGCAGTTCTTC
TRBV18,-,TRBJ2-7,-,CASSPRGGGEQYF,TGTGCCAGCTCACCTCGCGGGGGCGGGGAGCAGTACTTC
TRBV12-3/TRBV12-4,-,TRBJ2-3,once,CASSTGDTQYF,TGTGCCAGCAGTACGGGAGATACGCAGTATTTT
TRBV4-3,-,TRBJ2-3,-,CASSQDTPSTDTQYF,TGCGCCAGCAGCCAAGATACACCGAGCACAGATACGCAGTATTTT
TRBV2,-,TRBJ2-2,-,CASSERTHGGTGELFF,TGTGCCAGCAGTGAACGGACCCACGGGGGTACCGGGGAGCTGTTTTTT
TRBV6-5,-,TRBJ2-1,once,CASEPGNGNEQFF,TGTGCCAGCGAGCCCGGCAACGGGAATGAGCAGTTCTTC
TRBV28,-,TRBJ1-2,-,CASTIANYGYTF,TGTGCCAGCACTATCGCTAACTATGGCTACACCTTC
TRBV4-1,-,TRBJ2-3,-,CASSRLSFSTDTQYF,TGCGCCAGCAGCCGACTGAGCTTTAGCACAGATACGCAGTATTTT
TRBV4-1,TRBD2,TRBJ2-3,-,CASRRGGTSTDTQYF,TGCGCCAGCAGACGCGGGGGGACTAGCACAGATACGCAGTATTTT
TRBV9,TRBD2,TRBJ2-3,-,CASSPGLAGSTDTQYF,TGTGCCAGCAGCCCGGGACTAGCGGGGAGCACAGATACGCAGTATTTT
TRBV4-1,-,TRBJ2-7,-,CASSHFRQDSYEQYF,TGCGCCAGCAGCCATTTCCGACAGGACTCCTACGAGCAGTACTTC
TRBV6-5,TRBD2,TRBJ2-1,-,CASSGLAGGYNEQFF,TGTGCCAGCAGCGGACTAGCGGGGGGCTACAATGAGCAGTTCTTC
TRBV6-6,-,TRBJ1-4,-,CASSPPATNEKLFF,TGTGCCAGCAGTCCCCCGGCAACTAATGAAAAACTGTTTTTT
TRBV3-1/TRBV3-2,-,TRBJ2-3,-,CASSQTGLSTDTQYF,TGTGCCAGCAGCCAAACAGGGCTGAGCACAGATACGCAGTATTTT
TRBV9,TRBD1,TRBJ1-6,-,CASSGGAGGNSPLHF,TGTGCCAGCAGCGGAGGGGCAGGGGGTAATTCACCCCTCCACTTT
TRBV10-1,TRBD2,TRBJ2-5,-,CASSEGVTSGNQETQYF,TGCGCCAGCAGTGAGGGGGTGACTAGCGGAAATCAAGAGACCCAGTACTTC
TRBV11-3,TRBD1,TRBJ2-1,-,CASSSPGGHGNEQFF,TGTGCCAGCAGCTCCCCAGGGGGTCACGGCAATGAGCAGTTCTTC
TRBV5-1,TRBD1,TRBJ1-6,-,CASSLGTGPNSPLHF,TGCGCCAGCAGCTTAGGGACAGGGCCAAATTCACCCCTCCACTTT
TRBV4-1,-,TRBJ2-3,-,CASSPRDFSTDTQYF,TGCGCCAGCAGCCCCCGGGACTTTAGCACAGATACGCAGTATTTT
TRBV11-3,TRBD2,TRBJ2-1,-,CASGVLAGGFNEQFF,TGTGCCAGCGGCGTCCTAGCGGGGGGGTTCAATGAGCAGTTCTTC
TRBV21-1,-,TRBJ2-5,-,CASNPGTSLIMTQYF,TGTGCCAGCAACCCCGGGACTAGCCTGATTATGACCCAGTACTTC
TRBV9,-,TRBJ1-4,-,CASSAGITLYEKLFF,TGTGCCAGCAGCGCCGGGATCACGTTATATGAAAAACTGTTTTTT
TRBV6-1,TRBD1,TRBJ2-2,-,CASSDEGQGNTGELFF,TGTGCCAGCAGTGACGAGGGACAGGGGAACACCGGGGAGCTGTTTTTT
TRBV6-1,-,TRBJ1-1,-,CASSELNSFEIAFF,TGTGCCAGCAGTGAATTAAACAGTTTTGAGATAGCTTTCTTT
TRBV23-1,-,TRBJ2-1,-,CASSHPTVFLSNYNEQFF,TGCGCCAGCAGTCACCCGACAGTTTTCCTGTCTAACTACAATGAGCAGTTCTTC
TRBV4-3,-,TRBJ1-3,-,CASSQEDSSDTIYF,TGCGCCAGCAGCCAAGAAGACAGCTCGGACACCATATATTTT
TRBV3-1/TRBV3-2,TRBD2,TRBJ2-6,-,CASSRTSGVGANVLTF,TGTGCCAGCAGCCGGACTAGCGGGGTTGGGGCCAACGTCCTGACTTTC
TRBV7-3,TRBD2,TRBJ2-1,-,CASSLGLAGVHEQFF,TGTGCCAGCAGCTTGGGACTAGCGGGGGTTCATGAGCAGTTCTTC
TRBV4-3,-,TRBJ2-2,-,CASSHTGLTGELFF,TGCGCCAGCAGCCACACAGGGCTCACCGGGGAGCTGTTTTTT
TRBV3-1/TRBV3-2,-,TRBJ1-1,-,CASSPGAGAAFF,TGTGCCAGCAGCCCCGGGGCAGGGGCGGCTTTCTTT
TRBV3-1/TRBV3-2,-,TRBJ1-2,-,CASSQESYGYTF,TGTGCCAGCAGCCAAGAGAGCTATGGCTACACCTTC
TRBV11-3,TRBD2,TRBJ2-1,-,CASSLDALRGGTYNEQFF,TGTGCCAGCAGCTTAGATGCTTTGCGGGGGGGAACCTACAATGAGCAGTTCTTC
TRBV27,TRBD2,TRBJ2-3,-,CASSLKLTSGGATSTDTQYF,TGTGCCAGCAGTTTAAAATTGACTAGCGGGGGAGCTACTAGCACAGATACGCAGTATTTT
TRBV5-5,-,TRBJ2-2,-,CASSFTGYNTGELFF,TGTGCCAGCAGCTTTACAGGGTATAACACCGGGGAGCTGTTTTTT
TRBV2,-,TRBJ2-1,-,CASSAGYGYNEQFF,TGTGCCAGCAGTGCGGGGTACGGATACAATGAGCAGTTCTTC
TRBV7-9,TRBD1,TRBJ2-1,-,CASTALYRGNEQFF,TGTGCCAGCACCGCCCTTTACAGGGGAAATGAGCAGTTCTTC
TRBV25-1,TRBD1,TRBJ2-1,-,CASSLTGGFSNEQFF,TGTGCCAGCTCATTGACAGGGGGCTTCTCAAATGAGCAGTTCTTC
TRBV19,-,TRBJ2-5,once,CASSTRRTAVQETQYF,TGTGCCAGTAGTACTCGCAGGACAGCCGTCCAAGAGACCCAGTACTTC
TRBV7-2,-,TRBJ2-7,-,CASSTTRGYEQYF,TGTGCCAGCAGCACGACACGGGGGTACGAGCAGTACTTC